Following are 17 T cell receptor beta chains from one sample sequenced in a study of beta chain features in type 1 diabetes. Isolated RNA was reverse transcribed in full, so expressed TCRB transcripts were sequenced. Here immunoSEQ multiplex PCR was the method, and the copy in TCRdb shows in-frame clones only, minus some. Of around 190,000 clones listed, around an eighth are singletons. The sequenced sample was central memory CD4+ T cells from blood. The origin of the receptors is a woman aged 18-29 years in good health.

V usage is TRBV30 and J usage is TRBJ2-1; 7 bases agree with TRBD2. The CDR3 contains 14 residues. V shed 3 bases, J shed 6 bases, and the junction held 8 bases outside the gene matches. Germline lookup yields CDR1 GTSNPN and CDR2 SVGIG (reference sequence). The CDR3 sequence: CAWSPGGVVNEQFF. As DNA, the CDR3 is TGTGCCTGGAGCCCGGGAGGTGTGGTCAATGAGCAGTTCTTC.

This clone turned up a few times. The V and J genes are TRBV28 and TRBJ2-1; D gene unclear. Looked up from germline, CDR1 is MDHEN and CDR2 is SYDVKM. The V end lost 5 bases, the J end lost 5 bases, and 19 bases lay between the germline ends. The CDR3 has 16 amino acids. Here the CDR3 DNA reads TGTGCCAGCAGTCCCCGGTTGGGCAGTTGGAACAATGAGCAGTTCTTC. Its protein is CASSPRLGSWNNEQFF.

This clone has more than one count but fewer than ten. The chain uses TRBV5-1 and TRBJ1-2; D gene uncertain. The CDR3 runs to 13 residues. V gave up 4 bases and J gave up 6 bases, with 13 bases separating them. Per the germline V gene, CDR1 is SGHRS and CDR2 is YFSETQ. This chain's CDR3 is CASSPRARDGYTF. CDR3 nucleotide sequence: TGCGCCAGCAGCCCCCGTGCGAGGGATGGCTACACCTTC.

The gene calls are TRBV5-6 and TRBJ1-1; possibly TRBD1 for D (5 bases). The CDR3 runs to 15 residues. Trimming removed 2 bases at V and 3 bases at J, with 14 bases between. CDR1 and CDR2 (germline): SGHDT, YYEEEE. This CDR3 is CASSFAGLTHTEAFF. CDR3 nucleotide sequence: TGTGCCAGCAGCTTTGCAGGGCTAACGCACACTGAAGCTTTCTTT.

The CDR3 DNA reads as TGCGCCAGCAGCGGAACTAGCGCCAGCTACAATGAGCAGTTCTTC. Its protein product is CASSGTSASYNEQFF. The genes are TRBV5-1 and TRBJ2-1, with 7 nucleotides matching TRBD2. CDR1 is SGHRS, CDR2 YFSETQ, per germline. The CDR3 runs to 15 residues. The V segment lost 4 bases and the J segment 3 bases; nucleotides outside the gene matches: 7.

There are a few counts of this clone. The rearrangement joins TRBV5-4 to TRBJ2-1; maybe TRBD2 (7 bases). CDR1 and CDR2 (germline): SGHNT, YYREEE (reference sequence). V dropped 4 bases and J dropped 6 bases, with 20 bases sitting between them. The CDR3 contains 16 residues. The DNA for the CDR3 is TGTGCCAGCAGCGGGGGCGGCGGGAGAGGCGGCAATGAGCAGTTCTTC. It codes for CASSGGGGRGGNEQFF. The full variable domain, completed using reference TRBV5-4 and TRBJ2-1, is ETGVTQSPTHLIKTRGQQVTLRCSSQSGHNTVSWYQQALGQGPQFIFQYYREEENGRGNFPPRFSGLQFPNYSSELNVNALELDDSALYLCASSGGGGRGGNEQFFGPGTRLTVL.

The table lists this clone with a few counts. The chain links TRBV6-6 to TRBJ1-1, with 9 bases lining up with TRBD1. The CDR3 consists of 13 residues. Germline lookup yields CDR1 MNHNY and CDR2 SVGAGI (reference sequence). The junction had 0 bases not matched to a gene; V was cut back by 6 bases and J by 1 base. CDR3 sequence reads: CASRDRGNTEAFF. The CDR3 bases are TGTGCCAGCAGGGACAGGGGGAACACTGAAGCTTTCTTT.

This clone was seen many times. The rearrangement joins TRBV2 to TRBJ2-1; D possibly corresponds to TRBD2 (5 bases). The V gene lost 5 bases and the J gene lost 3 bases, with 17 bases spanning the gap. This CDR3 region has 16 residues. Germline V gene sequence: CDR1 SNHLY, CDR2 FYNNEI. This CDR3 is CASSQRKIRGYNEQFF. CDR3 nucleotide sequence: TGTGCCAGCAGTCAGCGCAAAATCCGGGGCTACAATGAGCAGTTCTTC.

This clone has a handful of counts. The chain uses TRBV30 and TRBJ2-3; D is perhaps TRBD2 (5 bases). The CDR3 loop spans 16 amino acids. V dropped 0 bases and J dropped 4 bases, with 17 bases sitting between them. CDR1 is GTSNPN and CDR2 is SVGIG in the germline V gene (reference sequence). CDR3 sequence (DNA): TGTGCCTGGAGTGTGTTCCGGAAGAGGGTGGCAGATACGCAGTATTTT. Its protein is CAWSVFRKRVADTQYF.

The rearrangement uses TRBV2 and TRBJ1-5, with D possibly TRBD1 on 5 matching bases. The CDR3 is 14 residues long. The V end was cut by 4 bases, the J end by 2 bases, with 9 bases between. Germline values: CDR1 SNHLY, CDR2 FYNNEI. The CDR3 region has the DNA TGTGCCAGCAGTGGGCAGGGTGGCAATCAGCCCCAGCATTTT. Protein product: CASSGQGGNQPQHF.

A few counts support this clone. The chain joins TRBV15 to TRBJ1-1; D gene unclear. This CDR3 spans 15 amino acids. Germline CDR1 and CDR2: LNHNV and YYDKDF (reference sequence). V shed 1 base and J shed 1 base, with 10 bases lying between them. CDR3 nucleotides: TGTGCCACCAGCAGAGTAATAACAGAGAACACTGAAGCTTTCTTT. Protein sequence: CATSRVITENTEAFF.

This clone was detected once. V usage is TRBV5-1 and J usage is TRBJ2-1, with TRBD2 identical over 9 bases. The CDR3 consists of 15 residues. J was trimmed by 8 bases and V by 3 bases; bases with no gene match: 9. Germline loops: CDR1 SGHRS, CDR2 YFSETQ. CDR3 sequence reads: CASSSPGTSTDEQFF. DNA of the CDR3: TGCGCCAGCAGCTCACCCGGGACTAGCACCGATGAGCAGTTCTTC.

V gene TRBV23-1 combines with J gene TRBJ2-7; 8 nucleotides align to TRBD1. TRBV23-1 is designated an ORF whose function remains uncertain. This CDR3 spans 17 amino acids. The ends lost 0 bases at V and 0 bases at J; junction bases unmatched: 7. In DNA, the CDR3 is TGCGCCAGCAGTCAATCGCCCCGGGACAGGTACTCCTACGAGCAGTACTTC. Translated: CASSQSPRDRYSYEQYF.

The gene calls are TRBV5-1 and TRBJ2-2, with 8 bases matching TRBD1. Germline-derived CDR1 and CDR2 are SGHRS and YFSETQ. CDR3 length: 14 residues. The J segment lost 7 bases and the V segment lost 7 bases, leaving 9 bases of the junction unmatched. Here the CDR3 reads CASRQGPESGELFF. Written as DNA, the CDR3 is TGCGCCAGCCGACAGGGGCCCGAGAGCGGGGAGCTGTTTTTT.

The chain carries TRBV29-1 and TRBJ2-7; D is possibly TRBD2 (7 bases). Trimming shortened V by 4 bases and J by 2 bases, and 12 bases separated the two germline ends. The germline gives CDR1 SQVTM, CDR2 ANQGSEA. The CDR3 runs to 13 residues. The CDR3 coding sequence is TGCAGCGTTGGAGGGGAGGGGGCCTACGAGCAGTACTTC. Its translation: CSVGGEGAYEQYF.

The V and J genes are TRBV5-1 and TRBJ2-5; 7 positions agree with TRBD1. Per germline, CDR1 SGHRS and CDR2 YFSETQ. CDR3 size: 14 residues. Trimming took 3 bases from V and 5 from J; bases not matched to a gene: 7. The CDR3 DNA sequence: TGCGCCAGCAGCTCCAGGACAGGCGGGGAGACCCAGTACTTC. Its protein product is CASSSRTGGETQYF.

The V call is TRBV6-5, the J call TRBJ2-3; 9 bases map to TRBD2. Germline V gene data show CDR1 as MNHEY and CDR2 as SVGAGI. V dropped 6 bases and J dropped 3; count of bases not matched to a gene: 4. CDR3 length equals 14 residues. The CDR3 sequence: CASSRLAGTDTQYF. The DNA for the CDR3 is TGTGCCAGCAGCCGTCTAGCGGGAACAGATACGCAGTATTTT.